The clone carrying this T cell receptor (beta chain) was detected many times. No antigen is known for it. Trimming stripped 3 bases from V and 4 bases from J, with 9 bases between. Looked up from germline, CDR1 is SGHTA and CDR2 is FQGTGA. This CDR3 is built from 13 residues. This sample was taken from a study of T cell repertoires in cytomegalovirus infection. On the study more broadly: Matching HLA type and CMV infection were both indicated by public TCR beta signatures. General study results and limits: There were HLA-C-restricted CMV-specific TCR beta clonotypes dominating the ex vivo response. Cumulative frequency of public TCR beta families picked out carriers of CMV plus the relevant HLA.

TCRdb itself ran the reads through MiXCR, one entry per CDR3 protein. The profile shows roughly 630,000 distinct CDR3 sequences, 24% of them singletons. The source of this sequence is a human donor in good health (CMV status not recorded). Some clones in this sample may be carry-over from other donors' samples. J is TRBJ1-2 and V is TRBV7-3; D gene ambiguous. The material sequenced was CD8+ T cells from PBMCs. CDR3 sequence reads: CASSFLSGYGYTF. The CDR3 DNA is TGTGCCAGCAGCTTTTTATCCGGCTATGGCTACACCTTC.